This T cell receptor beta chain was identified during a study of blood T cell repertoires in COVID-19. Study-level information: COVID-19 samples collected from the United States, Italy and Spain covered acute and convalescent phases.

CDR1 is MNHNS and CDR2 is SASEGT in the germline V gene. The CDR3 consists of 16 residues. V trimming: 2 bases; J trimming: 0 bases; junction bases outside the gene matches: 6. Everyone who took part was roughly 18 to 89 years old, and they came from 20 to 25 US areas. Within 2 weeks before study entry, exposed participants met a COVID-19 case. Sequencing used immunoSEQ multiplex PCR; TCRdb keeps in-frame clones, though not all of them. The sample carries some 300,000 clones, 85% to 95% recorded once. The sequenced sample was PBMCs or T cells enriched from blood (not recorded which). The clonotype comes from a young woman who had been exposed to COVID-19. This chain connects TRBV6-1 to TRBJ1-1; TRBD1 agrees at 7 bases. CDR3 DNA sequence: TGTGCCAGCAGTGAACACAGGGGCGATATGAACACTGAAGCTTTCTTT. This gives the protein CASSEHRGDMNTEAFF.